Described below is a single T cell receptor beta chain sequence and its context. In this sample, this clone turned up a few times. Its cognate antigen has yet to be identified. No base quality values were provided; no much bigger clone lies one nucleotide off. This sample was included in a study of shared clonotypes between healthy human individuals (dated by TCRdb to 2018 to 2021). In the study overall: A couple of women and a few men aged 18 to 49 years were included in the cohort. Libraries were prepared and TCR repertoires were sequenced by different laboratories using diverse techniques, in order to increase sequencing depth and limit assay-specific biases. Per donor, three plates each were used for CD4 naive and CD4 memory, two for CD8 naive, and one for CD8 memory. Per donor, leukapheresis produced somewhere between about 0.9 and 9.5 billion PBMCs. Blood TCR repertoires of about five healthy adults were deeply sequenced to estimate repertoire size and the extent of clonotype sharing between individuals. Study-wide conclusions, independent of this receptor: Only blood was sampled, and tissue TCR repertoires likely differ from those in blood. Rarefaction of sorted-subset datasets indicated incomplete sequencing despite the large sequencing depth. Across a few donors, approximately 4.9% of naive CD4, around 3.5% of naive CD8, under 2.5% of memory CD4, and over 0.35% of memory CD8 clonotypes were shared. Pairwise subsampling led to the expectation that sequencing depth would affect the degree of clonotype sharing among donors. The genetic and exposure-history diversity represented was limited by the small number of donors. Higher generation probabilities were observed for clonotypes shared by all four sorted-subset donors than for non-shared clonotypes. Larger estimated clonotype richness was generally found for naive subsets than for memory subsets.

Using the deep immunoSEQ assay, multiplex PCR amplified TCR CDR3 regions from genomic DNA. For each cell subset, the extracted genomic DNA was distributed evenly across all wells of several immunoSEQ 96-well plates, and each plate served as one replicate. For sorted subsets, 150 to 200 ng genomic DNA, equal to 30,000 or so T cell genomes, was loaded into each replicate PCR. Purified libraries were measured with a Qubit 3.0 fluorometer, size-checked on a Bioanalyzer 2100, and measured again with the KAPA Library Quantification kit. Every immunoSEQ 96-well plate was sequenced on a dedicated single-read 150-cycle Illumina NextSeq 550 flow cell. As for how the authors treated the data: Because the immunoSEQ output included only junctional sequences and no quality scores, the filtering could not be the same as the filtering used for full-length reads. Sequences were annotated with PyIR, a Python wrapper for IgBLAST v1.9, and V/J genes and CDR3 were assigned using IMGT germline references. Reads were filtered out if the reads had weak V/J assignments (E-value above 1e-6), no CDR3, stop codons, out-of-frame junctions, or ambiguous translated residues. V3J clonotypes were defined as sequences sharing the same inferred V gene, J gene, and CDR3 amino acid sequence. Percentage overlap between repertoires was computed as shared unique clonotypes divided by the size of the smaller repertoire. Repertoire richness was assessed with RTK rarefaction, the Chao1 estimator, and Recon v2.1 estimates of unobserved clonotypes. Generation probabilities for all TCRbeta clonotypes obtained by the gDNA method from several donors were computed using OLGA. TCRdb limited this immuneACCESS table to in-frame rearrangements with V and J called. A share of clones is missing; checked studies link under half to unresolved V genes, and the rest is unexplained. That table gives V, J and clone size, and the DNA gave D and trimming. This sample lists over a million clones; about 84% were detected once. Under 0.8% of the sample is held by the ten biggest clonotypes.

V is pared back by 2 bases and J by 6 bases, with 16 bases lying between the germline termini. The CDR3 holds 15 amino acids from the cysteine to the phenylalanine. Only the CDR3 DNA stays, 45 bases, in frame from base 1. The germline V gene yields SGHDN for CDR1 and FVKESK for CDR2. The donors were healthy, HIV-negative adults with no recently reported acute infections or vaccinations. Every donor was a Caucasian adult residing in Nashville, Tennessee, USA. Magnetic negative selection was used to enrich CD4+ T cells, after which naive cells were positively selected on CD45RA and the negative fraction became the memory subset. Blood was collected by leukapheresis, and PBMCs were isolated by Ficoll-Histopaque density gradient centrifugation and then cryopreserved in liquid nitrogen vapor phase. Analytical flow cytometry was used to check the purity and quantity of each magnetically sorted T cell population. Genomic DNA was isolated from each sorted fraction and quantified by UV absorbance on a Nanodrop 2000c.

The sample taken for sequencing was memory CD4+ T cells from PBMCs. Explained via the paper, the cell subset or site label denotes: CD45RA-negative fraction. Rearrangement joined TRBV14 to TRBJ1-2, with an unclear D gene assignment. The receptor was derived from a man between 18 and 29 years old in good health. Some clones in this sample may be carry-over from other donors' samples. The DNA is TGTGCCAGCAGCCAACGATTGAAAGGTCTCGATGGCTACACCTTC. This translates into CASSQRLKGLDGYTF.